This T cell receptor beta chain was identified in a study of regulatory T cells in long-lasting Graves disease. After removal of 6 bases from V and 0 bases from J, the junction contained 4 bases not matched to a gene. The CDR3 length is 16 residues. Per the germline V gene, CDR1 is KGHDR and CDR2 is SFDVKD. Arm-PCR of CDR3 regions and iRepertoire HTBI primers were used to build TCR beta libraries. TCRdb used MiXCR to reprocess the multiplex PCR reads, holding one entry per CDR3 protein. The sample shows 350,000 to 500,000 distinct CDR3 sequences, over 20% of them seen only once. This clonotype was seen at least ten times. The time point denotes: persistent/refractory GD, antithyroid drugs over 5 years with positive TRAb. RNA extracted from PBMCs served as the sequencing template.

The sequenced sample was peripheral blood mononuclear cells (PBMCs), obtained when the disease was refractory, from a patient treated with antithyroid drugs. The chain has TRBV24-1 and TRBJ2-2; TRBD2 agrees at 9 bases. This TCR came from a female donor with Graves disease. CDR3 protein: CATSRLAESNTGELFF. Written as DNA, the CDR3 is TGTGCCACCAGTAGACTAGCGGAGTCGAACACCGGGGAGCTGTTTTTT.